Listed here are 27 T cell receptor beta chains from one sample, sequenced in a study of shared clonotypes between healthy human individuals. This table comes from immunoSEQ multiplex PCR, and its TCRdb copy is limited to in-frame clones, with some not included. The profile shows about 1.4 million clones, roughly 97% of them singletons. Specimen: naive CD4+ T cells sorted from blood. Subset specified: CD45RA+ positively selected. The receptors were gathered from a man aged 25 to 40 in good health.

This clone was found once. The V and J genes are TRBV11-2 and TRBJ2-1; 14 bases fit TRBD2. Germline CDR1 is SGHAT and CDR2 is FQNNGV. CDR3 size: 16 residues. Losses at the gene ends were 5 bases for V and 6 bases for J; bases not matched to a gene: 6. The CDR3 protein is CASSLRGTSGSNEQFF. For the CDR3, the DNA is TGTGCCAGCAGCCTCCGAGGGACTAGCGGGAGCAATGAGCAGTTCTTC.

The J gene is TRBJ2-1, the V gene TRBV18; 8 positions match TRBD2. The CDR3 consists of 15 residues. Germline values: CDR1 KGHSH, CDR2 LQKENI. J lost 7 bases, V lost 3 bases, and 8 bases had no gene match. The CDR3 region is CASSPGTSDANEQFF. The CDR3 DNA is TGTGCCAGCTCACCCGGGACTAGTGATGCGAATGAGCAGTTCTTC.

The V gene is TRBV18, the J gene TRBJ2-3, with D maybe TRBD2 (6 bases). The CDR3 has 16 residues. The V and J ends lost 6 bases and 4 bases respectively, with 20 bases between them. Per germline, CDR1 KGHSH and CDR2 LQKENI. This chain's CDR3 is CASSQIRGASADTQYF. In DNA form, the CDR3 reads TGTGCCAGCTCCCAGATACGAGGCGCTAGCGCAGATACGCAGTATTTT.

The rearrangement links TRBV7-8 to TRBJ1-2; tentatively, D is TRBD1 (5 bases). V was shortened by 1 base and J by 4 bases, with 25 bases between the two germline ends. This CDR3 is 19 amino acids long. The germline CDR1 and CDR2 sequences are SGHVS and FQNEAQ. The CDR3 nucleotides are TGTGCCAGCAGCTTAGTCCCCTTTCCTCAGTGGGGGTCAAGCTATGGCTACACCTTC. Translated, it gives CASSLVPFPQWGSSYGYTF.

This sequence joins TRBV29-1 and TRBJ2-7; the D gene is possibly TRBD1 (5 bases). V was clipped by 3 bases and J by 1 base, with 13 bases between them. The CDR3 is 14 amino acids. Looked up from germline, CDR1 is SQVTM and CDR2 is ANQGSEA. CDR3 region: CSVEQGRPSYEQYF. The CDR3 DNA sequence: TGCAGCGTTGAGCAGGGTCGACCGTCCTACGAGCAGTACTTC.

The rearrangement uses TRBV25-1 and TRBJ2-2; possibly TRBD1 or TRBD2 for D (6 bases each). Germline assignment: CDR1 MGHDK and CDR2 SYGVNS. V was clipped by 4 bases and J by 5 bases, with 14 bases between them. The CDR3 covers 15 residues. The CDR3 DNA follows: TGTGCCAGCAGTGTCCAAGGGGGACTTACCGGGGAGCTGTTTTTT. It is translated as CASSVQGGLTGELFF.

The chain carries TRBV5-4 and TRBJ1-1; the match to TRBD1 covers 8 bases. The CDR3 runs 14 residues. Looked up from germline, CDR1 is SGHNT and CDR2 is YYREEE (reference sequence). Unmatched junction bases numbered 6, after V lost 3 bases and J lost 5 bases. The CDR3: CASSSRTGMTEAFF. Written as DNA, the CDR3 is TGTGCCAGCAGCTCGCGGACAGGGATGACTGAAGCTTTCTTT.

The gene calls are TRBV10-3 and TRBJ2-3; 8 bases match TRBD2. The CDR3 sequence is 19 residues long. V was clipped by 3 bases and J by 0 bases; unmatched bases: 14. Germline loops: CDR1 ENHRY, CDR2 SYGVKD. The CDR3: CAISEGGPAGEISTDTQYF. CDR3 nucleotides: TGTGCCATCAGTGAAGGTGGTCCAGCGGGAGAGATTAGCACAGATACGCAGTATTTT.

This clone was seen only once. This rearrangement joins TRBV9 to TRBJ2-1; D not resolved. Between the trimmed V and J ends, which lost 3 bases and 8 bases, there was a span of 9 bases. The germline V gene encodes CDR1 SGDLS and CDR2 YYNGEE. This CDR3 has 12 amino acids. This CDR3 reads CASSGAIDEQFF. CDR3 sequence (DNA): TGTGCCAGCAGCGGGGCGATCGATGAGCAGTTCTTC.

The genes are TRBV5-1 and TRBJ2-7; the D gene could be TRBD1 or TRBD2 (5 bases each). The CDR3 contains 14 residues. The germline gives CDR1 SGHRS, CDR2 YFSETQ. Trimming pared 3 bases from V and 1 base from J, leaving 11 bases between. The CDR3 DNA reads TGCGCCAGCAGCTGGGACGTCCCTTCCTACGAGCAGTACTTC. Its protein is CASSWDVPSYEQYF.

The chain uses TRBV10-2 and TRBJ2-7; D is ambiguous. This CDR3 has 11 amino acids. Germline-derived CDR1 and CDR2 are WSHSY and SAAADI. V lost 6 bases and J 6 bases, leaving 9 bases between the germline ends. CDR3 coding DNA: TGCGCCAGCAGCCCCATGGGCGAGCAGTACTTC. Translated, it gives CASSPMGEQYF.

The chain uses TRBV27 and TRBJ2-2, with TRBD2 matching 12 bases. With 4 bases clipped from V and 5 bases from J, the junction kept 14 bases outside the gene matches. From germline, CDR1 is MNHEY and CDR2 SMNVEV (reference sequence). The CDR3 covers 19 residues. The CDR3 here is CASSWRLAGAGFRTGELFF. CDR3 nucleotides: TGTGCCAGCAGTTGGAGACTAGCGGGAGCAGGCTTTCGGACCGGGGAGCTGTTTTTT.

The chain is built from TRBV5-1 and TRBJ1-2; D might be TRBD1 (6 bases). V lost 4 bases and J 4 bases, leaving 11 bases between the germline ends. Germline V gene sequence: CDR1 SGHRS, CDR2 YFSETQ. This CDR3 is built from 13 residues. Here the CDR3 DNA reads TGCGCCAGCAGCCTGGGGGCCTCCTATGGCTACACCTTC. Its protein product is CASSLGASYGYTF.

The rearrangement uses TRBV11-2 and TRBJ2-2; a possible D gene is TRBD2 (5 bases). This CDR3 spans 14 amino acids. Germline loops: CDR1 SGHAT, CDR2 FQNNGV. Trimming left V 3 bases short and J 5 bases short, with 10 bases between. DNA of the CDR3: TGTGCCAGCAGCTTCACGGGGTTAACCGGGGAGCTGTTTTTT. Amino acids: CASSFTGLTGELFF. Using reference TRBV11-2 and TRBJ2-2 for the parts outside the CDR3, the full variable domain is EAGVAQSPRYKIIEKRQSVAFWCNPISGHATLYWYQQILGQGPKLLIQFQNNGVVDDSQLPKDRFSAERLKGVDSTLKIQPAKLEDSAVYLCASSFTGLTGELFFGEGSRLTVL.

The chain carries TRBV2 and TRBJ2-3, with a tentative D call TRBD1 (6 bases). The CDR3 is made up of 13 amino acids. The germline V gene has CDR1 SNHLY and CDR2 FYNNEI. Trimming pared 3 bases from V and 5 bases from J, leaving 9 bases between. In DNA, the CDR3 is TGTGCCAGCAGTGATCAGGGGATAGATACGCAGTATTTT. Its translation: CASSDQGIDTQYF. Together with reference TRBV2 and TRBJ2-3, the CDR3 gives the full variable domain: EPEVTQTPSHQVTQMGQEVILRCVPISNHLYFYWYRQILGQKVEFLVSFYNNEISEKSEIFDDQFSVERPDGSNFTLKIRSTKLEDSAMYFCASSDQGIDTQYFGPGTRLTVL.

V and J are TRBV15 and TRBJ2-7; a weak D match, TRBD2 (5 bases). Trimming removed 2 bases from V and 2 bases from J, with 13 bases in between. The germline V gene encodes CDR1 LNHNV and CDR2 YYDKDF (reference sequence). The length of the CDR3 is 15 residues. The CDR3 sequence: CATSRSITSTYEQYF. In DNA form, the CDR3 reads TGTGCCACCAGCAGATCGATAACTAGTACCTACGAGCAGTACTTC.

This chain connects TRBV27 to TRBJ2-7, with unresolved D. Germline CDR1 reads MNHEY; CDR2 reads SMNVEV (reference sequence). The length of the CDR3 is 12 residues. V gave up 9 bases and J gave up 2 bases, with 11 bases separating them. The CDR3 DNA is TGTGCCAGTCAACAGCCCCCCTACGAGCAGTACTTC. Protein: CASQQPPYEQYF.

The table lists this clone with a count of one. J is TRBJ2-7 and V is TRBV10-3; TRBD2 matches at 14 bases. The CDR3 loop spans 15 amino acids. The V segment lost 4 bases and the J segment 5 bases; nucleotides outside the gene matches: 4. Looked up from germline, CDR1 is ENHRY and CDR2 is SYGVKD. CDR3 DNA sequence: TGTGCCATCAGTGGGGGACTAGCGGGAGTTAACGAGCAGTACTTC. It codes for CAISGGLAGVNEQYF.

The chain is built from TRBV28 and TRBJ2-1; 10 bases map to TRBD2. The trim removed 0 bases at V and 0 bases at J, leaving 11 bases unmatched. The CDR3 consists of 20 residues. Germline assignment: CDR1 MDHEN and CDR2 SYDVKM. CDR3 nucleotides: TGTGCCAGCAGTTTATGGGGACTAGCGCCGAAAAGGAGCTCCTACAATGAGCAGTTCTTC. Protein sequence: CASSLWGLAPKRSSYNEQFF.

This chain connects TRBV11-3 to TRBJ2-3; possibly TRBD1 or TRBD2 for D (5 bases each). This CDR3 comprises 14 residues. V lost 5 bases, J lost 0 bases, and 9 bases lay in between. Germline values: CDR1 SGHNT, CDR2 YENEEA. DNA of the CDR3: TGTGCCAGCAGCCGGGACGGAAGCACAGATACGCAGTATTTT. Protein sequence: CASSRDGSTDTQYF.

CDR3 in amino acids: CASSLGGREETQYF. DNA of the CDR3: TGTGCCAGCAGCTTGGGAGGGAGGGAAGAGACCCAGTACTTC. The chain links TRBV5-5 to TRBJ2-5; TRBD2 matches at 7 bases. J gave up 3 bases and V 0 bases, and 2 bases lay outside the gene matches. The CDR3 has 14 amino acids. Germline values: CDR1 SGHKS, CDR2 YYEKEE (reference sequence).

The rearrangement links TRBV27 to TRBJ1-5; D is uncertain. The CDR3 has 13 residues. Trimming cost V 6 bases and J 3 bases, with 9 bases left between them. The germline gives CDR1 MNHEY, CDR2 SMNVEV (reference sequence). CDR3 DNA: TGTGCCAGCAGGCAGAAAATCAATCAGCCCCAGCATTTT. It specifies CASRQKINQPQHF.

The CDR3 reads CSVAAGVIEQFF. CDR3 DNA sequence: TGCAGCGTTGCAGCGGGAGTCATTGAGCAGTTCTTC. The rearrangement links TRBV29-1 to TRBJ2-1, with 8 bases lining up with TRBD2. The germline CDR1 and CDR2 sequences are SQVTM and ANQGSEA. This CDR3 comprises 12 residues. V lost 4 bases and J lost 9; bases outside the gene matches: 5.

The CDR3 here is CASSRWVAGLYEQYF. The CDR3 nucleotides read TGTGCCAGCAGCCGTTGGGTAGCGGGCCTCTACGAGCAGTACTTC. The rearrangement links TRBV4-2 to TRBJ2-7; 7 bases map to TRBD2. Trimming cost V 4 bases and J 3 bases; bases outside gene matches: 9. The CDR3 is 15 amino acids. CDR1 and CDR2 from the germline V gene are LGHNA and YNFKEQ.

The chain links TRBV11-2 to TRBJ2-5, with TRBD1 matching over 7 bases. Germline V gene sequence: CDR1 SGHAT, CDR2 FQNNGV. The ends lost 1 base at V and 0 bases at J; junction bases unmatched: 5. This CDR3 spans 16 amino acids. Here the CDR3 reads CASSLGDSRYQETQYF. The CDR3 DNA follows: TGTGCCAGCAGCTTAGGGGACAGTCGGTACCAAGAGACCCAGTACTTC.

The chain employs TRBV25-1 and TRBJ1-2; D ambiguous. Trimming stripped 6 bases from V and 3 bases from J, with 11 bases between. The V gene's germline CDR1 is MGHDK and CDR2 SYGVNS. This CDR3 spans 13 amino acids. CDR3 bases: TGTGCCAGCAGAGCATCAGGCTACTATGGCTACACCTTC. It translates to CASRASGYYGYTF.

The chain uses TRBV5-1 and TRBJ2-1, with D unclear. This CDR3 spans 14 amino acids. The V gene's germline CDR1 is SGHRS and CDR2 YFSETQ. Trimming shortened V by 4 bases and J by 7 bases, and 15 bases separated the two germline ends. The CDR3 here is CASSPTAQGNEQFF. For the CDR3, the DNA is TGCGCCAGCAGCCCGACTGCCCAAGGGAATGAGCAGTTCTTC.